Listed here are 17 T cell receptor beta chains from one sample, sequenced in a study of Ad26.COV2.S vaccination and SARS-CoV-2 variants. The repertoire was sequenced with immunoSEQ multiplex PCR; TCRdb's copy has only in-frame clones and lacks some. The repertoire includes hundreds of thousands of clones, roughly 87% of them detected once, and roughly 3.1% sits in the top ten. Stated treatment: about 20 received Ad26.COV2.S at low or high dose, single or two shots; roughly five received placebo; per-sample allocation not given. Sample collection was performed on day 63 after the first vaccine or placebo injection. The sample consisted of peripheral blood, taken in a trial of Ad26.COV2.S vaccine versus placebo. Receptors originate from a person between 18 and 65 years old who received the Ad26.COV2.S COVID-19 vaccine or a placebo.

The rearrangement links TRBV7-9 to TRBJ2-1; the match to TRBD2 covers 13 bases. Germline-derived CDR1 and CDR2 are SEHNR and FQNEAQ (reference sequence). The CDR3 covers 18 residues. Trimming at V came to 6 bases and at J to 5 bases, leaving 13 bases not matched to a gene. The CDR3 DNA is TGTGCCAGCAGTCCACTAGCGGGGGGGAATCTTTGGAACAATGAGCAGTTCTTC. It codes for CASSPLAGGNLWNNEQFF.

The chain is built from TRBV7-3 and TRBJ1-1; TRBD1 matches 7 bases. Looked up from germline, CDR1 is SGHTA and CDR2 is FQGTGA. Germline trimming cut 5 bases from V and 1 base from J; bases unmatched to any gene: 4. The CDR3 is 14 residues long. CDR3 nucleotide sequence: TGTGCCAGCAGCCACGGGACAGCGAACACTGAAGCTTTCTTT. Amino acids: CASSHGTANTEAFF. The full variable domain, with the rest looked up from reference TRBV7-3 and TRBJ1-1, is GAGVSQTPSNKVTEKGKYVELRCDPISGHTALYWYRQSLGQGPEFLIYFQGTGAADDSGLPNDRFFAVRPEGSVSTLKIQRTERGDSAVYLCASSHGTANTEAFFGQGTRLTVV.

This clone was detected only once. The chain couples TRBV7-6 to TRBJ2-7; 8 nucleotides match TRBD1. Trimming removed 5 bases from V and 6 bases from J; junction bases left unmatched: 9. CDR1 SGHVS and CDR2 FNYEAQ come from the germline V gene. This CDR3 is 14 amino acids long. The CDR3 bases are TGTGCCAGCAGCCATGACAGGGGCCCCACCGAGCAGTACTTC. Encoded protein: CASSHDRGPTEQYF. Full variable domain (missing parts from reference TRBV7-6 and TRBJ2-7): GAGVSQSPRYKVTKRGQDVALRCDPISGHVSLYWYRQALGQGPEFLTYFNYEAQQDKSGLPNDRFSAERPEGSISTLTIQRTEQRDSAMYRCASSHDRGPTEQYFGPGTRLTVT.

The genes are TRBV3-1 (or the pseudogene TRBV3-2) and TRBJ2-5; the D gene is possibly TRBD2 (5 bases). CDR1 is LGHDT and CDR2 is YNNKEL in the germline V gene (reference sequence). This CDR3 is 16 amino acids long. Trimming took off 4 bases at V and 5 bases at J, with 20 bases between the two ends. The chain's CDR3 is CASSPGIGPGWETQYF. The DNA for the CDR3 is TGTGCCAGCAGCCCGGGGATTGGACCGGGGTGGGAGACCCAGTACTTC.

The chain recombines TRBV7-2 with TRBJ1-2; possible D gene TRBD1, 5 bases. Deletions cut 5 bases from V and 8 bases from J, with 18 bases between. Germline V gene lookup returns CDR1 SGHTA and CDR2 FQGNSA. The CDR3 has 14 amino acids. CDR3 bases: TGTGCCAGCAGCACCCCGGGTCAGTGGGGGGGCTACACCTTC. This sequence encodes CASSTPGQWGGYTF.

The rearrangement links TRBV7-8 to TRBJ1-2, with D possibly matching TRBD1 (5 bases). Germline V gene data show CDR1 as SGHVS and CDR2 as FQNEAQ. This CDR3 region has 15 residues. V lost 5 bases and J lost 2, with 15 bases in between. CDR3 nucleotide sequence: TGTGCCAGCAGCACGGCCGGGACGGCAAACTATGGCTACACCTTC. It is translated as CASSTAGTANYGYTF.

The rearrangement joins TRBV7-9 to TRBJ1-4; 10 positions match TRBD1. CDR1 and CDR2 from the germline V gene are SEHNR and FQNEAQ (reference sequence). This CDR3 region has 15 residues. V shed 2 bases and J 6 bases; nucleotides not matched to a gene: 3. Here the CDR3 DNA reads TGTGCCAGCAGCTTAATGGGGACAGGGGATGAAAAACTGTTTTTT. Translated, it gives CASSLMGTGDEKLFF.

The rearrangement links TRBV10-3 to TRBJ1-4, with TRBD1 matching over 9 bases. Per the germline V gene, CDR1 is ENHRY and CDR2 is SYGVKD. J was trimmed by 8 bases and V by 3 bases; bases with no gene match: 7. There are 15 residues in the CDR3. DNA of the CDR3: TGTGCCATCAGTGACCCGACAGGGGGTTTCGAAAAACTGTTTTTT. Residues: CAISDPTGGFEKLFF.

The J gene is TRBJ2-1, the V gene TRBV6-5; TRBD2 aligns across 11 bases. The length of the CDR3 is 16 residues. The trim removed 0 bases at V and 5 bases at J, leaving 3 bases unmatched. Germline assignment: CDR1 MNHEY and CDR2 SVGAGI. The CDR3: CASSYSTSGANNEQFF. The CDR3 DNA sequence: TGTGCCAGCAGTTACTCGACTAGCGGGGCGAACAATGAGCAGTTCTTC.

The genes are TRBV20-1 and TRBJ1-2, with D tentatively TRBD1 (6 bases). Germline lookup yields CDR1 DFQATT and CDR2 SNEGSKA (reference sequence). The V end was cut by 3 bases, the J end by 2 bases, with 10 bases between. The length of the CDR3 is 13 residues. DNA for the CDR3: TGCAGTGCTAGTTTGGGGGCAAACTATGGCTACACCTTC. It codes for CSASLGANYGYTF.

The chain links TRBV5-8 to TRBJ1-2; D is undetermined. Deletions cut 0 bases from V and 2 bases from J, with 11 bases between. The germline CDR1 and CDR2 sequences are SGHTS and YDEGEE. The CDR3 loop spans 15 amino acids. CDR3 sequence (DNA): TGTGCCAGCAGCTTGGGAGTGGGAATCAACTATGGCTACACCTTC. Protein: CASSLGVGINYGYTF.

The rearrangement links TRBV12-5 to TRBJ2-3; no clear D. The V and J ends lost 3 bases and 3 bases respectively, with 10 bases between them. The CDR3 spans 14 residues. CDR1 LGHNT and CDR2 FRNRAP come from the germline V gene. The CDR3 nucleotides are TGTGCTAGTGGTTTTGAGATGACTACAGATACGCAGTATTTT. The encoded protein is CASGFEMTTDTQYF.

The J gene is TRBJ1-2, the V gene TRBV4-2, with D unresolved. This CDR3 is 15 amino acids long. Germline-derived CDR1 and CDR2 are LGHNA and YNFKEQ. The V and J ends lost 0 bases and 2 bases respectively, with 10 bases between them. The CDR3 DNA is TGTGCCAGCAGCCAAGATAGTCCGGGGAACTATGGCTACACCTTC. Translating it yields CASSQDSPGNYGYTF.

The J gene is TRBJ1-6, the V gene TRBV28, with D uncertain. The V gene lost 7 bases and the J gene lost 3 bases, with 13 bases spanning the gap. The CDR3 length is 15 residues. Germline V gene data show CDR1 as MDHEN and CDR2 as SYDVKM. The CDR3 here is CASTVPQLYNSPLHF. The CDR3 DNA follows: TGTGCCAGCACAGTGCCACAGCTCTATAATTCACCCCTCCACTTT.

The V call is TRBV18, the J call TRBJ1-2; the D gene is possibly TRBD1 (5 bases). Germline assignment: CDR1 KGHSH and CDR2 LQKENI. Trimming removed 2 bases at V and 3 bases at J, with 19 bases between. The CDR3 extends over 17 amino acids. Here the CDR3 reads CASSPKYGGVADYGYTF. The CDR3 region has the DNA TGTGCCAGCTCACCAAAATACGGGGGGGTCGCAGACTATGGCTACACCTTC.

The chain recombines TRBV7-2 with TRBJ2-1, with D unclear. Germline values: CDR1 SGHTA, CDR2 FQGNSA. The germline V and J ends were trimmed by 0 bases and 2 bases, with 5 bases remaining between them. The CDR3 spans 14 residues. CDR3 region: CASSLAHTYNEQFF. The CDR3 DNA sequence: TGTGCCAGCAGCTTAGCGCACACCTACAATGAGCAGTTCTTC.

The chain joins TRBV5-1 to TRBJ2-7, with 14 bases that match TRBD2. CDR1 is SGHRS and CDR2 is YFSETQ in the germline V gene. The CDR3 consists of 18 residues. After removal of 7 bases from V and 0 bases from J, the junction contained 12 bases not matched to a gene. CDR3 region: CASGTGLAGDISSYEQYF. The DNA of the CDR3 is TGCGCCAGCGGAACGGGACTAGCGGGGGACATTAGCTCCTACGAGCAGTACTTC. Complete variable domain (other parts from reference TRBV5-1 and TRBJ2-7): KAGVTQTPRYLIKTRGQQVTLSCSPISGHRSVSWYQQTPGQGLQFLFEYFSETQRNKGNFPGRFSGRQFSNSRSEMNVSTLELGDSALYLCASGTGLAGDISSYEQYFGPGTRLTVT.